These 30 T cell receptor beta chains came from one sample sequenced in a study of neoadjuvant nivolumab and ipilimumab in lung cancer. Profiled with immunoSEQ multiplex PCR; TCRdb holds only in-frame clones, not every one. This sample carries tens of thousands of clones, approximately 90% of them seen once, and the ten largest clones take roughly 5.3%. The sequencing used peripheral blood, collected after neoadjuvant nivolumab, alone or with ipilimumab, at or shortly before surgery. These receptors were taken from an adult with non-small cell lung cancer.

CDR3 in DNA: TGTGCCAGCTCACCACCGGAAATGGGCAATTCACCCCTCCACTTT. Its translation is CASSPPEMGNSPLHF. The V gene is TRBV18, the J gene TRBJ1-6; D is undetermined. Germline V gene data show CDR1 as KGHSH and CDR2 as LQKENI. V shed 0 bases and J shed 7 bases, with 10 bases lying between them. This CDR3 is 15 amino acids long.

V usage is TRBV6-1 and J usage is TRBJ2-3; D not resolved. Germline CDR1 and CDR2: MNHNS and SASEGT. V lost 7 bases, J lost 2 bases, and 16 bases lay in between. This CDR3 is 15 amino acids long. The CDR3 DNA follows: TGTGCCAGCATCCTTGACGCCTCACCCACAGATACGCAGTATTTT. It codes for CASILDASPTDTQYF.

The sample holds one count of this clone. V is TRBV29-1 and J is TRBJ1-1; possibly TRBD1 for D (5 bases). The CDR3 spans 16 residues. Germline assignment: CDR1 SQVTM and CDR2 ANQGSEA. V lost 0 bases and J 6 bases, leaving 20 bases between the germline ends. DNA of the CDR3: TGCAGCGTTGAAGACAGGGTGGGACCGTCGTACGCTGAAGCTTTCTTT. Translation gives CSVEDRVGPSYAEAFF.

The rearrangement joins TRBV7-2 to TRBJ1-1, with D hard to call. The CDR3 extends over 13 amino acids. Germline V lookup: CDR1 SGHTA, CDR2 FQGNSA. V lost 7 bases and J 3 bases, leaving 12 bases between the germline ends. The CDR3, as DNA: TGTGCCAGCAACCCCCGGGATTACACTGAAGCTTTCTTT. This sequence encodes CASNPRDYTEAFF.

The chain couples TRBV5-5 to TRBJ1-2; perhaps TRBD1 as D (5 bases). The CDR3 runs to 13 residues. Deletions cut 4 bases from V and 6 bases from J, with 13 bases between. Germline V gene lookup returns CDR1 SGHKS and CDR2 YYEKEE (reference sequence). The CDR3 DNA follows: TGTGCCAGCAGCACACCCCGGGGGGATGGCTACACCTTC. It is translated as CASSTPRGDGYTF.

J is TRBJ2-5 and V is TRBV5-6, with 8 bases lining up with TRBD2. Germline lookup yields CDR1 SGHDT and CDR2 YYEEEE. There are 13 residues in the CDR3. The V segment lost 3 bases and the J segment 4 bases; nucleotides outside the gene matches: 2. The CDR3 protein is CASSSAGAETQYF. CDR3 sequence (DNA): TGTGCCAGCAGCTCAGCGGGGGCAGAGACCCAGTACTTC.

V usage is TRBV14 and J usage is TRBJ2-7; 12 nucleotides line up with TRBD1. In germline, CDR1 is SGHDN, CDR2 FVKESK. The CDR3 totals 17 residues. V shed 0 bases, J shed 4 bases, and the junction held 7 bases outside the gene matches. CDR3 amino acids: CASSQEGPGQGAYEQYF. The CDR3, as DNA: TGTGCCAGCAGCCAAGAAGGACCGGGACAGGGGGCTTACGAGCAGTACTTC.

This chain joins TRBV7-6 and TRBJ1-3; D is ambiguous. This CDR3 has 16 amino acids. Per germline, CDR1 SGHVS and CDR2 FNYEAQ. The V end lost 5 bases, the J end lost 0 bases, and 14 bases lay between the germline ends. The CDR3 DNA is TGTGCCAGCAGCCTCCCGGCTGAGCCCTCTGGAAACACCATATATTTT. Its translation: CASSLPAEPSGNTIYF.

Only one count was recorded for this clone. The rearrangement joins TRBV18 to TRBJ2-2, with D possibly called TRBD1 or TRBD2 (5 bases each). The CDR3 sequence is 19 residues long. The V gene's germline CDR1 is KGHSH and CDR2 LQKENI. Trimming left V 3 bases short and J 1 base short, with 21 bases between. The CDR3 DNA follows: TGTGCCAGCTCACCGGGACGGACCTCCAGCCGACTGAACACCGGGGAGCTGTTTTTT. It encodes CASSPGRTSSRLNTGELFF. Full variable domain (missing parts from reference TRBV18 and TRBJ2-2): NAGVMQNPRHLVRRRGQEARLRCSPMKGHSHVYWYRQLPEEGLKFMVYLQKENIIDESGMPKERFSAEFPKEGPSILRIQQVVRGDSAAYFCASSPGRTSSRLNTGELFFGEGSRLTVL.

This CDR3 is CASRYHNVQGKANEKLFF. In DNA form, the CDR3 reads TGCGCCAGCAGATACCATAACGTACAGGGCAAGGCTAATGAAAAACTGTTTTTT. The chain is built from TRBV4-1 and TRBJ1-4, with D possibly being TRBD1 (6 bases). The CDR3 has 18 residues. Germline lookup yields CDR1 MGHRA and CDR2 YSYEKL. V lost 6 bases and J lost 3, with 23 bases in between.

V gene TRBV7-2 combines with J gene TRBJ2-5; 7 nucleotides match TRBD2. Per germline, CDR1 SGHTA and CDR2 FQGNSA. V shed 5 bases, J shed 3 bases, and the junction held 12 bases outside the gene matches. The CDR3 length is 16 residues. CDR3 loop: CASSPDSTSIKETQYF. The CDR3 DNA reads TGTGCCAGCAGCCCAGATTCGACTAGCATCAAAGAGACCCAGTACTTC.

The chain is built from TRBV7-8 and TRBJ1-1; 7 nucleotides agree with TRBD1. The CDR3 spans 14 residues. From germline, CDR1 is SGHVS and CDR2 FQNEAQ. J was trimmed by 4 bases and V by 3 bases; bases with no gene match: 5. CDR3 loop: CASSFQGGGTEAFF. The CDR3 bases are TGTGCCAGCAGCTTTCAGGGGGGAGGCACTGAAGCTTTCTTT.

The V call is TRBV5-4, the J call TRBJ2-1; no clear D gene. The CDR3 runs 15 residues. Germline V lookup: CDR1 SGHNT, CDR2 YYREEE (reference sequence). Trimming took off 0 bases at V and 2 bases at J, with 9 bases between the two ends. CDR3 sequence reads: CASSLVGSAYNEQFF. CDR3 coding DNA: TGTGCCAGCAGCTTGGTTGGGTCCGCCTACAATGAGCAGTTCTTC.

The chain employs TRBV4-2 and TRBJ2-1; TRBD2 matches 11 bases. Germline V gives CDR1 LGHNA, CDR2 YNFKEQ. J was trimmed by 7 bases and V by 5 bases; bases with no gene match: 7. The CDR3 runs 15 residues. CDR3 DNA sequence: TGTGCCAGCAGCAAGGGACTAGCGGACCTTAATGAGCAGTTCTTC. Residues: CASSKGLADLNEQFF.

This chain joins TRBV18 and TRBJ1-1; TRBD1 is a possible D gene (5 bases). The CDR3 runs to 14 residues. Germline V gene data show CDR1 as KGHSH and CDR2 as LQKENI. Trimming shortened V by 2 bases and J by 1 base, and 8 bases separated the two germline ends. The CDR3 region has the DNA TGTGCCAGCTCACCAGGAAGGGGGAACACTGAAGCTTTCTTT. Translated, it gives CASSPGRGNTEAFF.

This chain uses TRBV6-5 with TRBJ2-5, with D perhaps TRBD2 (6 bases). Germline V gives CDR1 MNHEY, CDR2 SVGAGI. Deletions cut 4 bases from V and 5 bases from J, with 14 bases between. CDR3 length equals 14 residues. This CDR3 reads CASSSAGTLETQYF. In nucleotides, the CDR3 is TGTGCCAGCAGTTCCGCCGGGACTCTTGAGACCCAGTACTTC.

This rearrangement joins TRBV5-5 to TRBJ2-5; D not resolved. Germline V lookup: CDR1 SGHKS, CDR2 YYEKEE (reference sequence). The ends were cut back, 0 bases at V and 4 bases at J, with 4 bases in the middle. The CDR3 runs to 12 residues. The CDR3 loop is CASSLGLETQYF. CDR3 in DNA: TGTGCCAGCAGCTTGGGCTTAGAGACCCAGTACTTC. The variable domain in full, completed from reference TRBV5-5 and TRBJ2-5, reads DAGVTQSPTHLIKTRGQQVTLRCSPISGHKSVSWYQQVLGQGPQFIFQYYEKEERGRGNFPDRFSARQFPNYSSELNVNALLLGDSALYLCASSLGLETQYFGPGTRLLVL.

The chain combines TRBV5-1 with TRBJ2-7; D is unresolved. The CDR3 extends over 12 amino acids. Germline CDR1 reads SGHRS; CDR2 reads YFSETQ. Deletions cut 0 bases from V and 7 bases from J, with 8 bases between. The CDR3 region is CASSLGEGEQYF. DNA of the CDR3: TGCGCCAGCAGCTTGGGTGAAGGAGAGCAGTACTTC.

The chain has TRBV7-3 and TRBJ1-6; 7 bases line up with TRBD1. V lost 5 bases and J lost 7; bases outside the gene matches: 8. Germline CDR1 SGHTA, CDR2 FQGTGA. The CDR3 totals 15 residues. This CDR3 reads CASSLGTDKNSPLHF. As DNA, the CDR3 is TGTGCCAGCAGCCTCGGGACAGATAAAAATTCACCCCTCCACTTT.

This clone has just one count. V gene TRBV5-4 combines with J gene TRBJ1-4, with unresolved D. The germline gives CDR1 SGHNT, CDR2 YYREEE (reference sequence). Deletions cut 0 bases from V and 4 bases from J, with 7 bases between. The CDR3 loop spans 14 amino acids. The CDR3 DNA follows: TGTGCCAGCAGCTTGGACAGTGATAATGAAAAACTGTTTTTT. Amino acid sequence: CASSLDSDNEKLFF.

CDR3 nucleotide sequence: TGTGCCAGCAGCTTGGTACGGGGGACGAAGTTCTTC. Its translation is CASSLVRGTKFF. The chain has TRBV5-4 and TRBJ2-1; the D gene is possibly TRBD2 (6 bases). The CDR3 has 12 residues. Germline CDR1 SGHNT, CDR2 YYREEE (reference sequence). The V and J ends lost 0 bases and 14 bases respectively, with 12 bases between them.

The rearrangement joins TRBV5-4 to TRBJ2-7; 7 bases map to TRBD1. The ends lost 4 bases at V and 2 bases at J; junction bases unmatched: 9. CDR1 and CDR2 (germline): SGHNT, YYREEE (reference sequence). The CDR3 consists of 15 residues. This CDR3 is CASSDKKGAPYEQYF. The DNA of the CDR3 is TGTGCCAGCAGCGACAAAAAGGGGGCCCCCTACGAGCAGTACTTC.

CDR3 protein: CASSPDRGRGYTF. CDR3 coding DNA: TGTGCCAGCAGTCCTGACAGGGGGCGCGGCTACACCTTC. The chain links TRBV6-5 to TRBJ1-2; TRBD1 matches 10 bases. CDR1 and CDR2 from the germline V gene are MNHEY and SVGAGI. The CDR3 sequence is 13 residues long. The J segment lost 8 bases and the V segment lost 5 bases, leaving 5 bases of the junction unmatched.

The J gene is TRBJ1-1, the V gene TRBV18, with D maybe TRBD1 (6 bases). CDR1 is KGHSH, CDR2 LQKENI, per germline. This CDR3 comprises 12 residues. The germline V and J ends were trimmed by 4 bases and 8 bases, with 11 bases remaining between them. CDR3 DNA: TGTGCCAGCTCACTCTATCAGGGGGAAGCTTTCTTT. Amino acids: CASSLYQGEAFF. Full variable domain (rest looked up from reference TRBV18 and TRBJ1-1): NAGVMQNPRHLVRRRGQEARLRCSPMKGHSHVYWYRQLPEEGLKFMVYLQKENIIDESGMPKERFSAEFPKEGPSILRIQQVVRGDSAAYFCASSLYQGEAFFGQGTRLTVV.

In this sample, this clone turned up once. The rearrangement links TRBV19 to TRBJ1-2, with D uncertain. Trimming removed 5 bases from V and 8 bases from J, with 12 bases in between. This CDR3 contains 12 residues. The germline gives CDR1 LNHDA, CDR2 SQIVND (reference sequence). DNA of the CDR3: TGTGCCAGTAGTTTCCCTCTGGGGGGCTACACCTTC. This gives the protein CASSFPLGGYTF.

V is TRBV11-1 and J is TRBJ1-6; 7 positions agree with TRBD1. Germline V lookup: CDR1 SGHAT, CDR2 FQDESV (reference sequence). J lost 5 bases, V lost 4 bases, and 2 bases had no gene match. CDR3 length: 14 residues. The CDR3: CASSYRGNNSPLHF. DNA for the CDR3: TGTGCCAGCAGCTACAGGGGAAATAATTCACCCCTCCACTTT.

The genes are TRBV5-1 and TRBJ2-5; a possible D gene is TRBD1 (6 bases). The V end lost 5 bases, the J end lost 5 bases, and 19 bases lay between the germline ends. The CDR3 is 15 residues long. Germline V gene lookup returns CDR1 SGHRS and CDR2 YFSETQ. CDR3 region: CASSIRQGPSETQYF. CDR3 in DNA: TGCGCCAGCAGTATACGGCAGGGGCCAAGCGAGACCCAGTACTTC.

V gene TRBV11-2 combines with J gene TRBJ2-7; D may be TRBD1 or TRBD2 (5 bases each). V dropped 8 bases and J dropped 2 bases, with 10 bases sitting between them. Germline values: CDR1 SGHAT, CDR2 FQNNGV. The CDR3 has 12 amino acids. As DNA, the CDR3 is TGTGCCAGCCTGGGACGGGCCTACGAGCAGTACTTC. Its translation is CASLGRAYEQYF. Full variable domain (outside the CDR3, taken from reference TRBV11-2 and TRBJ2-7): EAGVAQSPRYKIIEKRQSVAFWCNPISGHATLYWYQQILGQGPKLLIQFQNNGVVDDSQLPKDRFSAERLKGVDSTLKIQPAKLEDSAVYLCASLGRAYEQYFGPGTRLTVT.

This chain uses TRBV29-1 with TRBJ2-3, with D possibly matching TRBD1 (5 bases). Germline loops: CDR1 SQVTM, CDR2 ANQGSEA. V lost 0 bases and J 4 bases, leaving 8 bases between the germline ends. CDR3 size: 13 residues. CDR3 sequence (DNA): TGCAGCGTTGAAGAGGCAGGGTCAGATACGCAGTATTTT. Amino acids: CSVEEAGSDTQYF.

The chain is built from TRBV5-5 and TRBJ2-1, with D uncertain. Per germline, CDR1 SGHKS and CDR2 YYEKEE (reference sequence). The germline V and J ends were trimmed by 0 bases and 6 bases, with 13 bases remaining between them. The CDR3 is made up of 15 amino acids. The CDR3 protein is CASSLAGVGVNEQFF. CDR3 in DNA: TGTGCCAGCAGCTTGGCCGGAGTTGGAGTCAATGAGCAGTTCTTC.